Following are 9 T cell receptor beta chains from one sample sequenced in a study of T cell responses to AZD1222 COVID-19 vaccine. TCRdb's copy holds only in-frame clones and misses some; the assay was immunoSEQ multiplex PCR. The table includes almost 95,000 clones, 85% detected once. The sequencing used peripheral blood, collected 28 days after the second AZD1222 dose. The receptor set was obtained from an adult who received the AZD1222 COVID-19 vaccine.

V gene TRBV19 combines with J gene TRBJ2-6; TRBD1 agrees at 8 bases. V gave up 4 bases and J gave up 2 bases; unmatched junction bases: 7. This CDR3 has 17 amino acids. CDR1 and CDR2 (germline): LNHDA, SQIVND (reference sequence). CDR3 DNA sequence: TGTGCCAGTAGTACCGGACAGGGAGGCGCTGGGGCCAACGTCCTGACTTTC. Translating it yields CASSTGQGGAGANVLTF.

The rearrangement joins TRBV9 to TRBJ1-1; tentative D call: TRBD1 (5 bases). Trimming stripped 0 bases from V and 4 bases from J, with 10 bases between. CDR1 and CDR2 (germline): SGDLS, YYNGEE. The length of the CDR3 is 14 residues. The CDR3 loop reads CASSVEVGPTEAFF. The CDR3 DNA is TGTGCCAGCAGCGTAGAAGTGGGACCCACTGAAGCTTTCTTT. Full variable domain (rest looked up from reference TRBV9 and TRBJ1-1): DSGVTQTPKHLITATGQRVTLRCSPRSGDLSVYWYQQSLDQGLQFLIQYYNGEERAKGNILERFSAQQFPDLHSELNLSSLELGDSALYFCASSVEVGPTEAFFGQGTRLTVV.

The DNA of the CDR3 is TGTGCCAGTAGTAGGGGGGCTAGCGGGAGGGATGAGCAGTTCTTC. This gives the protein CASSRGASGRDEQFF. The rearrangement uses TRBV19 and TRBJ2-1; 12 bases are a match to TRBD2. This CDR3 region has 15 residues. V trimming: 4 bases; J trimming: 8 bases; junction bases outside the gene matches: 6. Per the germline V gene, CDR1 is LNHDA and CDR2 is SQIVND (reference sequence).

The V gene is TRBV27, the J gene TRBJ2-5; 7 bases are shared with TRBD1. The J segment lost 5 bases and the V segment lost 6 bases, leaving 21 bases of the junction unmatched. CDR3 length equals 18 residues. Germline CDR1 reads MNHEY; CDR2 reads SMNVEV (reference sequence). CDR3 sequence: CASSTSGTVQFLGETQYF. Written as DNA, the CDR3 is TGTGCCAGCAGCACCTCCGGGACAGTCCAATTCCTAGGGGAGACCCAGTACTTC.

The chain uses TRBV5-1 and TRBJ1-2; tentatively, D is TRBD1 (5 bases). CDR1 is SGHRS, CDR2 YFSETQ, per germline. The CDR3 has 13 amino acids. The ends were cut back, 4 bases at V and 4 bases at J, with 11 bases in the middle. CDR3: CASSRGAGYGYTF. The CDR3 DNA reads TGCGCCAGCAGCCGAGGGGCGGGCTATGGCTACACCTTC.

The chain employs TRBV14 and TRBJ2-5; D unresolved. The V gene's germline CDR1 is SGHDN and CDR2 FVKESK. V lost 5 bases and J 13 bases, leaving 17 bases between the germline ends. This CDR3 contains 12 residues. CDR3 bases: TGTGCCAGCAGCGACCATAACCGCCCGGGGTACTTC. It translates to CASSDHNRPGYF.

The CDR3 reads CAWTHGVPYEQYF. The CDR3 nucleotides read TGTGCCTGGACCCACGGGGTGCCCTACGAGCAGTACTTC. The chain recombines TRBV30 with TRBJ2-7; D is possibly TRBD2 (5 bases). The CDR3 is 13 amino acids. Germline CDR1 reads GTSNPN; CDR2 reads SVGIG (reference sequence). V shed 4 bases and J shed 2 bases, with 12 bases lying between them.

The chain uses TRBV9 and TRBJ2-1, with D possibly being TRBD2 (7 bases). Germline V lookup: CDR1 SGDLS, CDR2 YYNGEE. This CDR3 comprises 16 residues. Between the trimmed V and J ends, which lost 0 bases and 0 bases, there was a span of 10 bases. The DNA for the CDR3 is TGTGCCAGCAGCGTAGTAGGGGGGGACTCCTACAATGAGCAGTTCTTC. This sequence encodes CASSVVGGDSYNEQFF.

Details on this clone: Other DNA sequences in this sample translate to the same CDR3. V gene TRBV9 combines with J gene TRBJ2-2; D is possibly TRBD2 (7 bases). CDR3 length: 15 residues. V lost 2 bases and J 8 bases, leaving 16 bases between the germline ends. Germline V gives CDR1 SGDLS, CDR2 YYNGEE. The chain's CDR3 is CASSVDGGRGGELFF. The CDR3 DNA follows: TGTGCCAGCAGCGTGGACGGGGGGCGAGGGGGGGAGCTGTTTTTT.